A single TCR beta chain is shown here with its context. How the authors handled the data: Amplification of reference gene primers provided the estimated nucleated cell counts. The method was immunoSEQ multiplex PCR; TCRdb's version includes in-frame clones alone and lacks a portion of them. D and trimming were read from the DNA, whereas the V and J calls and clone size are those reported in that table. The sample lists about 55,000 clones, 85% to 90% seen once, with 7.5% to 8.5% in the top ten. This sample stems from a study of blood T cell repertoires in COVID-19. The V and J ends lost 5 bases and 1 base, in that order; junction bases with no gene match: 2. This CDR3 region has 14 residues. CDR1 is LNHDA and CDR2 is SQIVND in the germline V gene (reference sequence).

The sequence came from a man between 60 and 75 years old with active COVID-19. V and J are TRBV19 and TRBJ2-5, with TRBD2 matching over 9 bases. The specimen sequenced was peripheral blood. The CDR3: CASSLAGVQETQYF. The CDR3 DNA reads TGTGCCAGTAGTTTAGCGGGAGTCCAAGAGACCCAGTACTTC.